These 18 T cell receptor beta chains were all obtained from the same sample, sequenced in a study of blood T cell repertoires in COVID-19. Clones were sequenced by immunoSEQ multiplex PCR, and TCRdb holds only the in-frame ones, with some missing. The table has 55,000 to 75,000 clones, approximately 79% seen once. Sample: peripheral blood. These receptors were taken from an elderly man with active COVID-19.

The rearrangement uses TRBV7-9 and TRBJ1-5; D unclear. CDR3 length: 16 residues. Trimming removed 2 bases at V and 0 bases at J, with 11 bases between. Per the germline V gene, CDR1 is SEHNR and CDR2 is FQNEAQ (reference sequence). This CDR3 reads CASSLSLTGSNQPQHF. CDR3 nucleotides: TGTGCCAGCAGCTTAAGCCTTACGGGTAGCAATCAGCCCCAGCATTTT.

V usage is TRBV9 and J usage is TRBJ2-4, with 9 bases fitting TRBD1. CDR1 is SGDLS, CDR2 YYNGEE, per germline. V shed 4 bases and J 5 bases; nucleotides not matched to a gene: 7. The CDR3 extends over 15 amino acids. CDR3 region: CASSLGQGQQNIQYF. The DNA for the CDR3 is TGTGCCAGCAGCCTAGGACAGGGGCAACAAAACATTCAGTACTTC.

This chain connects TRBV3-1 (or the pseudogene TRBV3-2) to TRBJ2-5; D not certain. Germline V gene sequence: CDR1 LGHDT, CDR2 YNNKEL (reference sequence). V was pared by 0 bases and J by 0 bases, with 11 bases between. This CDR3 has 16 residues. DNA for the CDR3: TGTGCCAGCAGCCAAGAGCGGCCGAAGTACCAAGAGACCCAGTACTTC. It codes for CASSQERPKYQETQYF.

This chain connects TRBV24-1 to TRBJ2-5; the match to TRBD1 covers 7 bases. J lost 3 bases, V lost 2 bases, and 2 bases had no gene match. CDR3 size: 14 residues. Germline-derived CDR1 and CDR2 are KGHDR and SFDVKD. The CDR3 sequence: CATSDSGTEETQYF. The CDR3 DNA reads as TGTGCCACCAGTGATTCGGGGACAGAAGAGACCCAGTACTTC.

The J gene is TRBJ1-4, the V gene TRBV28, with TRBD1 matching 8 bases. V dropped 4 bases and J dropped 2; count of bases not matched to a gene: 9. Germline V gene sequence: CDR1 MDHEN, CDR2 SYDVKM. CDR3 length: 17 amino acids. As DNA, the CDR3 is TGTGCCAGCAGTTCTGGACAGGGAGTGAGGACTAATGAAAAACTGTTTTTT. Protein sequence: CASSSGQGVRTNEKLFF.

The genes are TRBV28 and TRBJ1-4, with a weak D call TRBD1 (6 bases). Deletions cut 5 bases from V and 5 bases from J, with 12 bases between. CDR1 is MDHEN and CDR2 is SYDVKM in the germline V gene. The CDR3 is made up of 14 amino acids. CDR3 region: CASSEQGLNEKLFF. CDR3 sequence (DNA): TGTGCCAGCAGTGAGCAGGGGCTAAATGAAAAACTGTTTTTT.

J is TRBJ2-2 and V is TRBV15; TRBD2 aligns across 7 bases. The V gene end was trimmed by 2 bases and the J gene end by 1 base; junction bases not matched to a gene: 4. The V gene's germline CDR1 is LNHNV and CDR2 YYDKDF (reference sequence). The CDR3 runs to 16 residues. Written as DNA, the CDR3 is TGTGCCACCAGCAGATACGCTAGCGGGAACACCGGGGAGCTGTTTTTT. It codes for CATSRYASGNTGELFF.

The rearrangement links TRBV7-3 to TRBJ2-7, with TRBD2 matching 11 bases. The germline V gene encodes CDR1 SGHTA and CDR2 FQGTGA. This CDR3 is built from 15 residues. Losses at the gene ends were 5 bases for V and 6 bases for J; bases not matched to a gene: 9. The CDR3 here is CASSPNGLAGGEQYF. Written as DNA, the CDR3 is TGTGCCAGCAGCCCCAATGGCCTAGCGGGAGGCGAGCAGTACTTC.

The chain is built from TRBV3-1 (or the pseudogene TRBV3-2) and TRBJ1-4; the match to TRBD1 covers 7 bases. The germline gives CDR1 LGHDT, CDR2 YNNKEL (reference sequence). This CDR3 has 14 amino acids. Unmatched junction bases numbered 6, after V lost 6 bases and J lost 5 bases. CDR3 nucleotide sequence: TGTGCCAGCAGACGTACAGGGGTCAATGAAAAACTGTTTTTT. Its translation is CASRRTGVNEKLFF.

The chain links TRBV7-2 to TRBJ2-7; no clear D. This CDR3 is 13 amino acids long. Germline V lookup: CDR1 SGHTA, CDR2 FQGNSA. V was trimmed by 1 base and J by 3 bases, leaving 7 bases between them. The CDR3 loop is CASSLEQNYEQYF. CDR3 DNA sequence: TGTGCCAGCAGCTTAGAACAGAACTACGAGCAGTACTTC.

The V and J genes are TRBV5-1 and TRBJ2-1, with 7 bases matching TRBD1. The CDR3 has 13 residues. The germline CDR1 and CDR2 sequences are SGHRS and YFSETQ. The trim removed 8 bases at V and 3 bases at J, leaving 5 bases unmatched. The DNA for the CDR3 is TGCGCCAGTACCCGGGACAGCTACAATGAGCAGTTCTTC. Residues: CASTRDSYNEQFF.

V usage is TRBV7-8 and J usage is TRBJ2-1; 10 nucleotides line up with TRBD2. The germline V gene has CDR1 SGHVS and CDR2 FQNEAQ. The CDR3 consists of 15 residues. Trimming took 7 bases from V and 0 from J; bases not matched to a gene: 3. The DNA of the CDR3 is TGTGCCAGCAAAGCGGGGGGGAGCTCCTACAATGAGCAGTTCTTC. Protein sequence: CASKAGGSSYNEQFF.

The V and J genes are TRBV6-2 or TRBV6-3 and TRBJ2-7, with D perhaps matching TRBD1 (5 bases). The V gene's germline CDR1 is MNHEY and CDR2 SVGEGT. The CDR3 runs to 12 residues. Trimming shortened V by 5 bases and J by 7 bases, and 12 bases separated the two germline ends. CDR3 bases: TGTGCCAGCAGTAAGACAGTGGGGGAGCAGTACTTC. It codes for CASSKTVGEQYF.

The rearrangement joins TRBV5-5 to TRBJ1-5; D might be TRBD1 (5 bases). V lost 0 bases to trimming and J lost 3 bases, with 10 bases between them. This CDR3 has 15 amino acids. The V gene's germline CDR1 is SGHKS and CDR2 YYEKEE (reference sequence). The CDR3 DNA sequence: TGTGCCAGCAGCTTGGAACAGGTGAACAATCAGCCCCAGCATTTT. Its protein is CASSLEQVNNQPQHF.

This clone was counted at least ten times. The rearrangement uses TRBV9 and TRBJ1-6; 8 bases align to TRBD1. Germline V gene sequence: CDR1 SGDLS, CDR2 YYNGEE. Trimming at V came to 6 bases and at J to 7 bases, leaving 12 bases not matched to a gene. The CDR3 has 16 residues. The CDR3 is CASNPGTGGENSPLHF. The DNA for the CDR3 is TGTGCCAGCAACCCCGGCACAGGGGGAGAAAATTCACCCCTCCACTTT.

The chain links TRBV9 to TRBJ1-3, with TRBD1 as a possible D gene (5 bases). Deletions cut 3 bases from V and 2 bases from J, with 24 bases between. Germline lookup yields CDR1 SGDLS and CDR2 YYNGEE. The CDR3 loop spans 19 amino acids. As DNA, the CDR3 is TGTGCCAGCAGCGAGATGGGACTAGGATTAACACTGGCTGGAAACACCATATATTTT. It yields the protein CASSEMGLGLTLAGNTIYF.

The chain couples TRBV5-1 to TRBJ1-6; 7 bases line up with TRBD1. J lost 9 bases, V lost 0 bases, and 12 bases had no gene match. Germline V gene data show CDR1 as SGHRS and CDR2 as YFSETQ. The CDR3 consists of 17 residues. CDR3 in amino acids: CASSLEGITGAGSPLHF. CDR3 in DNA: TGCGCCAGCAGCTTGGAAGGAATTACAGGGGCGGGTTCACCCCTCCACTTT.

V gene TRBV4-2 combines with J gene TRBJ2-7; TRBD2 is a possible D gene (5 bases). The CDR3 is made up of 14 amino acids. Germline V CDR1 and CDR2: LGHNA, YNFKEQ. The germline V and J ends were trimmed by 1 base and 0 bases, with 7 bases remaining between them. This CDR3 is CASSQASSSYEQYF. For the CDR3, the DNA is TGTGCCAGCAGCCAAGCTAGCTCCTCCTACGAGCAGTACTTC.